Below are 18 T cell receptor beta chains sequenced from a single sample in a study of blood T cell repertoires in COVID-19 (dated by TCRdb to the early 2020s). Library preparation employed the immunoSEQ multiplex PCR assay. The table was pulled from immuneACCESS by TCRdb, which kept in-frame rearrangements only. Such tables lose some clones; where checked, under half of the loss comes from unresolved V genes, and the rest has no known cause. This sample is represented by about 170,000 clones; about 90% of them were singletons. In total, the top ten clones hold more than 6.5% of the sample. Sequenced: PBMCs or T cells enriched from blood (not recorded which). These receptors were collected from a woman between 50 and 59 years old who had recovered from COVID-19.

This clone was found once. V is TRBV18 and J is TRBJ2-3, with D unresolved. Germline V gene sequence: CDR1 KGHSH, CDR2 LQKENI. The CDR3 spans 12 residues. Trimming left V 6 bases short and J 2 bases short, with 6 bases between. The CDR3 sequence is CASSPTTDTQYF. CDR3 nucleotide sequence: TGTGCCAGCTCCCCTACCACAGATACGCAGTATTTT.

The chain has TRBV6-5 and TRBJ2-7, with 7 bases lining up with TRBD1. Germline V lookup: CDR1 MNHEY, CDR2 SVGAGI. Trimming took 8 bases from V and 6 from J; bases not matched to a gene: 13. The CDR3 sequence is 14 residues long. CDR3 in DNA: TGTGCCAGCGGTATAAGATCAACAGGGGCCGAGCAGTACTTC. It encodes CASGIRSTGAEQYF.

The rearrangement links TRBV7-8 to TRBJ2-7, with 7 bases fitting TRBD1. V shed 5 bases and J 1 base; nucleotides not matched to a gene: 11. Germline lookup yields CDR1 SGHVS and CDR2 FQNEAQ. The CDR3 sequence is 16 residues long. The chain's CDR3 is CASSPRSGDRSYEQYF. The DNA of the CDR3 is TGTGCCAGCAGCCCACGATCTGGGGACAGATCCTACGAGCAGTACTTC.

The V and J genes are TRBV3-1 (or the pseudogene TRBV3-2) and TRBJ2-1, with 9 bases identical to TRBD2. Germline V lookup: CDR1 LGHDT, CDR2 YNNKEL (reference sequence). With V trimmed by 1 base and J by 3 bases, 7 bases remained unmatched. CDR3 length: 17 residues. CDR3: CASSQVETSGGYNEQFF. The CDR3 DNA follows: TGTGCCAGCAGCCAAGTCGAGACTAGCGGTGGCTACAATGAGCAGTTCTTC.

This chain links TRBV7-2 with TRBJ1-4; unclear D gene. The CDR3 has 14 residues. Germline lookup yields CDR1 SGHTA and CDR2 FQGNSA. V was clipped by 4 bases and J by 11 bases, with 17 bases between them. The CDR3 loop is CASSSTGIMRKLFF. In DNA form, the CDR3 reads TGTGCCAGCAGCTCGACGGGAATAATGAGGAAACTGTTTTTT.

The chain has TRBV18 and TRBJ2-1, with 7 bases aligning to TRBD1. J gave up 1 base and V 1 base, and 1 base lay outside the gene matches. The germline CDR1 and CDR2 sequences are KGHSH and LQKENI. This CDR3 region has 15 residues. The CDR3 nucleotides read TGTGCCAGCTCACCACAACAGGGGTCCTACAATGAGCAGTTCTTC. Translated: CASSPQQGSYNEQFF.

This sequence joins TRBV5-1 and TRBJ2-2; TRBD1 might be the D (5 bases). Germline V CDR1 and CDR2: SGHRS, YFSETQ. V lost 0 bases and J 6 bases, leaving 12 bases between the germline ends. The CDR3 runs 15 residues. CDR3: CASSLAAGWAGELFF. Here the CDR3 DNA reads TGCGCCAGCAGCTTGGCCGCAGGGTGGGCCGGGGAGCTGTTTTTT.

The rearrangement joins TRBV7-2 to TRBJ2-7; tentatively, D is TRBD2 (7 bases). V lost 1 base to trimming and J lost 12 bases, with 16 bases between them. The CDR3 sequence is 13 residues long. Per germline, CDR1 SGHTA and CDR2 FQGNSA. The CDR3 loop reads CASSLEGGRGPYF. The CDR3 bases are TGTGCCAGCAGCTTAGAGGGGGGGCGTGGACCGTACTTC.

About this clone: The identical CDR3 is also encoded by other nucleotide sequences in the sample. This chain connects TRBV5-1 to TRBJ1-4, with 10 positions matching TRBD1. Germline CDR1 SGHRS, CDR2 YFSETQ. The length of the CDR3 is 16 residues. Losses at the gene ends were 0 bases for V and 5 bases for J; bases not matched to a gene: 4. CDR3 nucleotide sequence: TGCGCCAGCAGCTTGGGGCCGGGACAGGGGAATGAAAAACTGTTTTTT. Amino acid sequence: CASSLGPGQGNEKLFF.

On this clone: Mismatch with germline at one junction end may stem from a read error. The chain recombines TRBV12-3 or TRBV12-4 with TRBJ1-6; no definite D call. This CDR3 is built from 13 residues. CDR3 sequence: CASSFAPNSPLHF. In DNA, the CDR3 is TGTGCCAGCAGTTTCGCTCCTAATTCACCCCTTCACTTT.

This chain's CDR3 is CASHGLDPTDTQYF. The CDR3 DNA reads TGTGCCAGTCACGGACTAGATCCGACAGATACGCAGTATTTT. V gene TRBV27 combines with J gene TRBJ2-3; 7 nucleotides match TRBD2. The junction had 9 bases not matched to a gene; V was cut back by 9 bases and J by 3 bases. This CDR3 is 14 amino acids long. CDR1 is MNHEY and CDR2 is SMNVEV in the germline V gene (reference sequence).

The rearrangement uses TRBV6-6 and TRBJ2-2, with a tentative D call TRBD1 (7 bases). The CDR3 runs to 15 residues. V dropped 4 bases and J dropped 6 bases, with 15 bases sitting between them. Germline CDR1 is MNHNY and CDR2 is SVGAGI (reference sequence). The CDR3 nucleotides read TGTGCCAGCAGTTCGCAGGGGGGAGACGCCGGGGAGCTGTTTTTT. The encoded protein is CASSSQGGDAGELFF.

The chain combines TRBV12-5 with TRBJ1-1; perhaps TRBD1 as D (5 bases). The V gene lost 5 bases and the J gene lost 2 bases, with 15 bases spanning the gap. The germline gives CDR1 LGHNT, CDR2 FRNRAP. This CDR3 has 15 amino acids. The CDR3 loop reads CASGLRVGGNTEAFF. The CDR3 DNA sequence: TGTGCTAGTGGTCTACGGGTGGGGGGAAACACTGAAGCTTTCTTT.

The rearrangement links TRBV5-1 to TRBJ2-7; 13 bases map to TRBD2. CDR3 length equals 16 residues. Germline V lookup: CDR1 SGHRS, CDR2 YFSETQ. V shed 4 bases and J 1 base; nucleotides not matched to a gene: 5. CDR3 in amino acids: CASSPGLAGVSYEQYF. CDR3 DNA sequence: TGCGCCAGCAGCCCCGGACTAGCGGGAGTATCCTACGAGCAGTACTTC.

The chain carries TRBV5-6 and TRBJ1-5; 11 nucleotides match TRBD1. The CDR3 consists of 14 residues. Germline values: CDR1 SGHDT, CDR2 YYEEEE. The V gene end was trimmed by 0 bases and the J gene end by 7 bases; junction bases not matched to a gene: 0. The CDR3 nucleotides are TGTGCCAGCAGCTTGGGGACAGGGGGCCAGCCCCAGCATTTT. Translated, it gives CASSLGTGGQPQHF.

The chain employs TRBV2 and TRBJ2-2, with a possible D match to TRBD1 (6 bases). The CDR3 loop spans 15 amino acids. V was pared by 7 bases and J by 4 bases, with 16 bases between. Germline lookup yields CDR1 SNHLY and CDR2 FYNNEI. This CDR3 is CASTRGGSVTGELFF. The CDR3 DNA sequence: TGTGCCAGCACCAGGGGCGGTTCCGTCACCGGGGAGCTGTTTTTT.

The chain employs TRBV4-3 and TRBJ1-4, with D possibly being TRBD1 (5 bases). Trimming took 0 bases from V and 7 from J, leaving 12 bases between them. The CDR3 is 15 amino acids. CDR1 is LGHNA and CDR2 is YSLEER in the germline V gene. The CDR3 sequence: CASSQEDSVFEKLFF. CDR3 nucleotides: TGCGCCAGCAGCCAAGAAGACAGTGTGTTTGAAAAACTGTTTTTT.

The chain has TRBV5-1 and TRBJ2-3; 7 nucleotides line up with TRBD1. Germline V CDR1 and CDR2: SGHRS, YFSETQ. Losses at the gene ends were 7 bases for V and 2 bases for J; bases not matched to a gene: 4. CDR3 size: 13 residues. The CDR3 loop is CASYGQVTDTQYF. The CDR3, as DNA: TGCGCCAGCTATGGACAGGTCACAGATACGCAGTATTTT.